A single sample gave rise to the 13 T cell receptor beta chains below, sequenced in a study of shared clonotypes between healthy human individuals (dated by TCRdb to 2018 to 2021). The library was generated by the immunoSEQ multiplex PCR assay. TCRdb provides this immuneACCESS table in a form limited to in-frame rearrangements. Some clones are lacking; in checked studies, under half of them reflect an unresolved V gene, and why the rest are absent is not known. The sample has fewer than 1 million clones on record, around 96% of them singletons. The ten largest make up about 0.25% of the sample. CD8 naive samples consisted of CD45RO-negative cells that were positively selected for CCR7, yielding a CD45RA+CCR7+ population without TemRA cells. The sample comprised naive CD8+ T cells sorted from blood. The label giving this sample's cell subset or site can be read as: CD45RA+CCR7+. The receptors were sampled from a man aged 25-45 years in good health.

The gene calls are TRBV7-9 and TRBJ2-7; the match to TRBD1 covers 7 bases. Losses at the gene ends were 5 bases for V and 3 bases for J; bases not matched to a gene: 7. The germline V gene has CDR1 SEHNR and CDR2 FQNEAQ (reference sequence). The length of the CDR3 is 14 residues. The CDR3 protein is CASSSVTGFYEQYF. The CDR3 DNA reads TGTGCCAGCAGCAGTGTGACAGGGTTCTACGAGCAGTACTTC.

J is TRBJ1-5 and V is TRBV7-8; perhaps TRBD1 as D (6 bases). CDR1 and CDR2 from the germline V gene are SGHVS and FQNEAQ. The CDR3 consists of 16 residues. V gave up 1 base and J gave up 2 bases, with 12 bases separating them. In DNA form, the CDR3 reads TGTGCCAGCAGCTTAGTCCCGGGGGCTGGCAATCAGCCCCAGCATTTT. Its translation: CASSLVPGAGNQPQHF.

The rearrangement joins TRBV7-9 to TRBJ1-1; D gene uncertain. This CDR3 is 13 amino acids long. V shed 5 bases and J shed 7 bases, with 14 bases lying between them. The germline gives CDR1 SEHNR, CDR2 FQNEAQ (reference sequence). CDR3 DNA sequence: TGTGCCAGCAGCCCGCCCCATCAGCGTGAAGCTTTCTTT. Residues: CASSPPHQREAFF. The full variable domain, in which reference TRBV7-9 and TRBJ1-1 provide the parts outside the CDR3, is DTGVSQNPRHKITKRGQNVTFRCDPISEHNRLYWYRQTLGQGPEFLTYFQNEAQLEKSRLLSDRFSAERPKGSFSTLEIQRTEQGDSAMYLCASSPPHQREAFFGQGTRLTVV.

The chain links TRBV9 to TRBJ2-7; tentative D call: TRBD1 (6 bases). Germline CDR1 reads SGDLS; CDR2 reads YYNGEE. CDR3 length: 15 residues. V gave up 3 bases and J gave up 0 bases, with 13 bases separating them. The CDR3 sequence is CASSGSRDNSYEQYF. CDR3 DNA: TGTGCCAGCAGCGGAAGCCGGGACAACTCCTACGAGCAGTACTTC. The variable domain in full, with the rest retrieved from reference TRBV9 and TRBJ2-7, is DSGVTQTPKHLITATGQRVTLRCSPRSGDLSVYWYQQSLDQGLQFLIQYYNGEERAKGNILERFSAQQFPDLHSELNLSSLELGDSALYFCASSGSRDNSYEQYFGPGTRLTVT.

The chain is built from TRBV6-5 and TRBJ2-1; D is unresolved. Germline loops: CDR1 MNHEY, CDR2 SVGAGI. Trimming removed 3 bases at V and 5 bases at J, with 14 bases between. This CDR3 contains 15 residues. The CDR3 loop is CASSYVAPPNNEQFF. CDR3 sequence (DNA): TGTGCCAGCAGTTATGTGGCTCCCCCGAACAATGAGCAGTTCTTC.

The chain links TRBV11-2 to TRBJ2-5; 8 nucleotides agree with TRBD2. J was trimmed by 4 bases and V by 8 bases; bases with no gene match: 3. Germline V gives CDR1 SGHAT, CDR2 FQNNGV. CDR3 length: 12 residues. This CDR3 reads CASRGGLETQYF. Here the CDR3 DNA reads TGTGCCAGCCGGGGGGGATTAGAGACCCAGTACTTC.

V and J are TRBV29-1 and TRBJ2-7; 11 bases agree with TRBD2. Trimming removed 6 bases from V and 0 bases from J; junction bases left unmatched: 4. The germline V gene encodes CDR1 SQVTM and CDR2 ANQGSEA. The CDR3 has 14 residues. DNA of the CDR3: TGCAGCGTCGCCGGGACTAGCGGCTCCTACGAGCAGTACTTC. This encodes CSVAGTSGSYEQYF.

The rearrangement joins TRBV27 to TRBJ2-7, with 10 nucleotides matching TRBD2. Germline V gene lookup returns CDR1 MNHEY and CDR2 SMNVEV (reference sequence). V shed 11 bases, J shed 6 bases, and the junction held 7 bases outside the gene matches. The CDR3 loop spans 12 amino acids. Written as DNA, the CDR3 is TGTGCCTGCGCAAGCGGGGGGGGCGAGCAGTACTTC. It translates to CACASGGGEQYF.

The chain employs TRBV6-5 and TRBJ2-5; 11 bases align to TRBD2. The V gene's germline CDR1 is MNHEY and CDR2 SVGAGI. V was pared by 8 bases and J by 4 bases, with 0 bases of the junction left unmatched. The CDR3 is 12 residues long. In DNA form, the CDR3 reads TGTGCCAGCGGGACTAGCGGAGAGACCCAGTACTTC. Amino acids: CASGTSGETQYF.

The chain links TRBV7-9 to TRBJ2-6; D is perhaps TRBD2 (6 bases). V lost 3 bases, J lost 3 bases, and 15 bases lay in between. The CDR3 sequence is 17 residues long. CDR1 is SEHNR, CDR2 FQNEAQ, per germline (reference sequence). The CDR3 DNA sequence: TGTGCCAGCAGCTTCATCGGAGGGACGCGTGGGGCCAACGTCCTGACTTTC. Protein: CASSFIGGTRGANVLTF.

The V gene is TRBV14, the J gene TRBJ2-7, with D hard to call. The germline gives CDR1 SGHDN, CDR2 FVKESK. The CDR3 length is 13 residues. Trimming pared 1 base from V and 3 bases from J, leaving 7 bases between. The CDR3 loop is CASSQVVNYEQYF. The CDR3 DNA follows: TGTGCCAGCAGCCAAGTCGTAAACTACGAGCAGTACTTC. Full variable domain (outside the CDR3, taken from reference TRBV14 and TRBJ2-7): EAGVTQFPSHSVIEKGQTVTLRCDPISGHDNLYWYRRVMGKEIKFLLHFVKESKQDESGMPNNRFLAERTGGTYSTLKVQPAELEDSGVYFCASSQVVNYEQYFGPGTRLTVT.

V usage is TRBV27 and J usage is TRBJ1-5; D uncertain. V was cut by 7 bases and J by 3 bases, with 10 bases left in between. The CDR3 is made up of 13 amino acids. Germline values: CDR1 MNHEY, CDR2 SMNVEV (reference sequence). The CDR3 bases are TGTGCCAGCACAGGAGCTTCCAATCAGCCCCAGCATTTT. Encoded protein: CASTGASNQPQHF.

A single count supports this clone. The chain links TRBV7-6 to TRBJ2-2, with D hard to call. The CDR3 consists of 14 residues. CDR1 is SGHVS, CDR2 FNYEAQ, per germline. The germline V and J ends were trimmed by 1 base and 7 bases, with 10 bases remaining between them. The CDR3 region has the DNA TGTGCCAGCAGCTTAGTGTTTTTTGGCGGGGAGCTGTTTTTT. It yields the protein CASSLVFFGGELFF.